Shown below are 19 T cell receptor beta chains from a single sample sequenced in a study of cytomegalovirus exposure and HLA in healthy donors. Vbeta (60) and Jbeta (13) primers were used in the PCR. The assay was immunoSEQ multiplex PCR, and TCRdb's table has in-frame clones only and misses some. The sample's table shows 93,000 or so clones. Sequencing input: PBMCs. These TCRs come from a man aged 35-49 years in good health and CMV-seronegative.

This chain links TRBV5-1 with TRBJ1-4; D perhaps matches TRBD1 (5 bases). Trimming stripped 0 bases from V and 3 bases from J, with 15 bases between. There are 17 residues in the CDR3. Germline values: CDR1 SGHRS, CDR2 YFSETQ. CDR3 sequence: CASSLAGTPLANEKLFF. For the CDR3, the DNA is TGCGCCAGCAGCTTGGCCGGGACTCCATTGGCTAATGAAAAACTGTTTTTT.

The V and J genes are TRBV7-6 and TRBJ1-6; D is ambiguous. Germline CDR1 and CDR2: SGHVS and FNYEAQ. V dropped 1 base and J dropped 6 bases, with 13 bases sitting between them. CDR3 length: 16 residues. The CDR3 DNA sequence: TGTGCCAGCAGCTTAGGGGTACCGGGAACTAATTCACCCCTCCACTTT. It translates to CASSLGVPGTNSPLHF. Drawing the rest from reference TRBV7-6 and TRBJ1-6, the complete variable domain is GAGVSQSPRYKVTKRGQDVALRCDPISGHVSLYWYRQALGQGPEFLTYFNYEAQQDKSGLPNDRFSAERPEGSISTLTIQRTEQRDSAMYRCASSLGVPGTNSPLHFGNGTRLTVT.

The chain couples TRBV4-2 to TRBJ1-1, with D hard to call. V was shortened by 0 bases and J by 7 bases, with 9 bases between the two germline ends. CDR3 length equals 13 residues. The germline V gene has CDR1 LGHNA and CDR2 YNFKEQ. CDR3 DNA sequence: TGTGCCAGCAGCCAAGATTGGCGGAGTGAAGCTTTCTTT. This gives the protein CASSQDWRSEAFF.

The chain links TRBV6-1 to TRBJ2-6, with TRBD1 identical over 7 bases. This CDR3 has 19 residues. Germline V gives CDR1 MNHNS, CDR2 SASEGT. The V and J ends lost 0 bases and 0 bases, in that order; junction bases with no gene match: 8. CDR3 sequence: CASSEASDRPSSGANVLTF. The CDR3 DNA follows: TGTGCCAGCAGTGAAGCGTCGGACAGGCCTAGCTCTGGGGCCAACGTCCTGACTTTC.

V usage is TRBV4-3 and J usage is TRBJ1-3, with a possible D match to TRBD1 (5 bases). Germline lookup yields CDR1 LGHNA and CDR2 YSLEER. V shed 0 bases and J shed 4 bases, with 10 bases lying between them. CDR3 length equals 15 residues. The CDR3 loop is CASSQEGQAGNTIYF. The CDR3 nucleotides are TGCGCCAGCAGCCAAGAGGGGCAGGCGGGAAACACCATATATTTT.

The rearrangement uses TRBV6-6 and TRBJ2-6, with D possibly being TRBD2 (6 bases). V shed 6 bases and J shed 0 bases, with 12 bases lying between them. Germline CDR1 is MNHNY and CDR2 is SVGAGI (reference sequence). The CDR3 sequence is 16 residues long. The CDR3 DNA is TGTGCCAGCAGGACTAGACAGTTCTCTGGGGCCAACGTCCTGACTTTC. Residues: CASRTRQFSGANVLTF.

The chain employs TRBV30 and TRBJ2-3; the D gene is possibly TRBD2 (6 bases). The germline V and J ends were trimmed by 5 bases and 2 bases, with 11 bases remaining between them. Germline V gives CDR1 GTSNPN, CDR2 SVGIG (reference sequence). The CDR3 has 13 residues. In DNA form, the CDR3 reads TGTGCCTGGGCCGGAGGGACCACAGATACGCAGTATTTT. It specifies CAWAGGTTDTQYF.

The rearrangement links TRBV11-2 to TRBJ2-7; 10 bases are shared with TRBD2. The CDR3 totals 15 residues. Trimming at V came to 2 bases and at J to 2 bases, leaving 3 bases not matched to a gene. Germline V gives CDR1 SGHAT, CDR2 FQNNGV. This CDR3 is CASSLLAGEAYEQYF. In DNA form, the CDR3 reads TGTGCCAGCAGCTTACTAGCGGGAGAGGCCTACGAGCAGTACTTC. The full variable domain, with the rest looked up from reference TRBV11-2 and TRBJ2-7, is EAGVAQSPRYKIIEKRQSVAFWCNPISGHATLYWYQQILGQGPKLLIQFQNNGVVDDSQLPKDRFSAERLKGVDSTLKIQPAKLEDSAVYLCASSLLAGEAYEQYFGPGTRLTVT.

The chain combines TRBV7-9 with TRBJ1-3, with a weak D call TRBD1 (5 bases). Germline lookup yields CDR1 SEHNR and CDR2 FQNEAQ (reference sequence). Trimming left V 8 bases short and J 2 bases short, with 13 bases between. This CDR3 comprises 14 residues. The CDR3, as DNA: TGTGCCAGCGGGGACTTAAAAACTGGAAACACCATATATTTT. Translation: CASGDLKTGNTIYF. Full variable domain (rest looked up from reference TRBV7-9 and TRBJ1-3): DTGVSQNPRHKITKRGQNVTFRCDPISEHNRLYWYRQTLGQGPEFLTYFQNEAQLEKSRLLSDRFSAERPKGSFSTLEIQRTEQGDSAMYLCASGDLKTGNTIYFGEGSWLTVV.

The chain joins TRBV7-6 to TRBJ2-1, with 9 nucleotides matching TRBD1. The CDR3 totals 15 residues. Unmatched junction bases numbered 6, after V lost 5 bases and J lost 4 bases. CDR1 SGHVS and CDR2 FNYEAQ come from the germline V gene. The CDR3 is CASSAGTGSYNEQFF. The CDR3 nucleotides read TGTGCCAGCAGCGCCGGGACAGGGTCTTACAATGAGCAGTTCTTC.

V usage is TRBV6-5 and J usage is TRBJ2-7, with a weak D call TRBD2 (5 bases). Germline loops: CDR1 MNHEY, CDR2 SVGAGI. The ends were cut back, 6 bases at V and 1 base at J, with 13 bases in the middle. The CDR3 is 14 residues long. The CDR3 DNA reads as TGTGCCAGCAGCTCCATTTCGGGGTCCTACGAGCAGTACTTC. Its translation: CASSSISGSYEQYF.

The V call is TRBV18, the J call TRBJ2-5; TRBD2 might be the D (5 bases). The germline V gene encodes CDR1 KGHSH and CDR2 LQKENI. The CDR3 consists of 16 residues. V dropped 1 base and J dropped 5 bases, with 17 bases sitting between them. CDR3 residues: CASSPRVSEVGETQYF. The CDR3 region has the DNA TGTGCCAGCTCACCACGGGTTAGCGAAGTCGGGGAGACCCAGTACTTC.

This chain uses TRBV5-4 with TRBJ2-7; 7 bases are shared with TRBD1. This CDR3 region has 15 residues. V dropped 3 bases and J dropped 2; count of bases not matched to a gene: 8. Per the germline V gene, CDR1 is SGHNT and CDR2 is YYREEE (reference sequence). CDR3 bases: TGTGCCAGCAGCTCCGGGACAGCGTCTACCTACGAGCAGTACTTC. This translates into CASSSGTASTYEQYF.

The V and J genes are TRBV5-1 and TRBJ2-3, with 9 bases identical to TRBD1. In germline, CDR1 is SGHRS, CDR2 YFSETQ. V was clipped by 3 bases and J by 5 bases; unmatched bases: 7. This CDR3 spans 15 amino acids. The CDR3 loop is CASSSGQGMKDTQYF. The CDR3 bases are TGCGCCAGCAGCTCCGGACAGGGGATGAAAGATACGCAGTATTTT.

V usage is TRBV9 and J usage is TRBJ2-3; possibly TRBD1 for D (6 bases). The CDR3 loop spans 13 amino acids. Trimming removed 2 bases from V and 5 bases from J, with 9 bases in between. The V gene's germline CDR1 is SGDLS and CDR2 YYNGEE. CDR3 nucleotides: TGTGCCAGCAGCGTGGGACAAATAGATACGCAGTATTTT. Its translation: CASSVGQIDTQYF.

This CDR3 reads CASSLNSGTANYGYTF. In DNA form, the CDR3 reads TGTGCCAGCAGTTTAAACTCGGGGACAGCTAACTATGGCTACACCTTC. This chain connects TRBV27 to TRBJ1-2, with TRBD1 matching over 7 bases. V shed 2 bases and J 0 bases; nucleotides not matched to a gene: 6. The CDR3 sequence is 16 residues long. Germline assignment: CDR1 MNHEY and CDR2 SMNVEV (reference sequence).

This rearrangement joins TRBV2 to TRBJ2-7; TRBD1 might be the D (6 bases). The CDR3 consists of 12 residues. Trimming stripped 7 bases from V and 6 bases from J, with 13 bases between. Germline CDR1 reads SNHLY; CDR2 reads FYNNEI. CDR3 protein: CASTRTALEQYF. CDR3 DNA: TGTGCCAGCACCAGGACAGCCCTCGAGCAGTACTTC.

J is TRBJ1-2 and V is TRBV7-9; D remains unclear. Trimming took off 0 bases at V and 4 bases at J, with 3 bases between the two ends. The CDR3 sequence is 12 residues long. The germline V gene encodes CDR1 SEHNR and CDR2 FQNEAQ (reference sequence). The CDR3, as DNA: TGTGCCAGCAGCTTAGCCAGCTATGGCTACACCTTC. It is translated as CASSLASYGYTF.

The genes are TRBV5-1 and TRBJ2-5; 9 bases map to TRBD1. The DNA matches TRBJ2-7 better at its end, which makes the J call doubtful. The CDR3 contains 16 residues. Germline CDR1 reads SGHRS; CDR2 reads YFSETQ. The CDR3, as DNA: TGCGCCAGCAGCATAACGTCCGGGACAGGGACCTACGAGCAGTACTTC. It codes for CASSITSGTGTYEQYF.